A single T cell receptor beta chain is shown here with its context. The data belong to a study of technical replicates of blood from a few donors. Using immunoSEQ multiplex PCR, the repertoire was profiled, and TCRdb retains in-frame clones only, with some absent. Counted here are about 80,000 clones, about 96% occurring once; the ten biggest clones make up 0.34%. Germline CDR1 reads SGHTA; CDR2 reads FQGNSA. J gave up 4 bases and V 1 base, and 6 bases lay outside the gene matches. This CDR3 is built from 16 residues. The gene calls are TRBV7-2 and TRBJ2-7, with TRBD2 identical over 11 bases. The material sequenced was T cells isolated from PBMCs. This TCR was recovered from a human donor in good health. The CDR3 spells CASSLELAGAGYEQYF. In DNA form, the CDR3 reads TGTGCCAGCAGCTTAGAACTAGCGGGAGCGGGTTACGAGCAGTACTTC.